This is a list of T cell receptor beta chains from one sample in a study of breast tumors, draining lymph nodes, adjacent tissues. TCRdb analysed the multiplex PCR reads with MiXCR anew, one entry per CDR3 protein. Here the sample spans 150,000 to 200,000 distinct CDR3 sequences, around a third being singletons. Source material: axillary lymph node tissue. The receptor source for this set is a female donor with breast cancer. Some clones in this sample may be carry-over from other donors' samples. The CDR3 runs from the conserved cysteine through the conserved F or W. A D gene is named only where the DNA matches it firmly. The listing skips clone size in some rows; elsewhere it reads once, few, many or a size class.

j_gene: TRBJ2-3
v_gene: TRBV5-8
abundance: many
d_gene: -
CDR3nt: TGTGCCAGCAGCTTGAGAAGACAGGGCACAGATACGCAGTATTTT
CDR3aa: CASSLRRQGTDTQYF

j_gene: TRBJ1-6
v_gene: TRBV7-2
abundance: -
d_gene: TRBD1
CDR3nt: TGTGCCAGCAGCTTAGGGGACAGGGGCCCCCCACCCCTCCACTTT
CDR3aa: CASSLGDRGPPPLHF

j_gene: TRBJ1-1
v_gene: TRBV5-8
abundance: once
d_gene: -
CDR3nt: TGTGCCAACAAACGGGACGGGCTAGCTTCCTTT
CDR3aa: CANKRDGLASF

j_gene: TRBJ1-5
v_gene: TRBV4-2
abundance: many
d_gene: -
CDR3nt: TGTGCCAGCAGCCAAGACAGGTCGATTCAGCCCCAGCATTTT
CDR3aa: CASSQDRSIQPQHF

j_gene: TRBJ1-1
v_gene: TRBV7-3
abundance: once
d_gene: -
CDR3nt: TGTGCCAGCAGCGCTTATCCGGGGGCAAGTGGCACTTTCTTT
CDR3aa: CASSAYPGASGTFF

j_gene: TRBJ2-2
v_gene: TRBV7-9
abundance: many
d_gene: -
CDR3nt: TGTGCCAGCAGCCCGACCGTAACCGGGGAGCTGTTTTTT
CDR3aa: CASSPTVTGELFF

j_gene: TRBJ2-3
v_gene: TRBV7-3
abundance: many
d_gene: -
CDR3nt: TGTGCCAGCAGCTTAATACCAGACACAGATACGCAGTATTTT
CDR3aa: CASSLIPDTDTQYF

j_gene: TRBJ2-3
v_gene: TRBV2
abundance: many
d_gene: TRBD2
CDR3nt: TGTGCCAGTCAGGGTAGCGGGGGGTATTTTCCGCTTGTAGATACGCAGTATTTT
CDR3aa: CASQGSGGYFPLVDTQYF

j_gene: TRBJ2-7
v_gene: TRBV20-1
abundance: many
d_gene: -
CDR3nt: TGCAGTGCTAGAGATGGGGAAAAGGGGTCCTACGAGCAGTACTTC
CDR3aa: CSARDGEKGSYEQYF

j_gene: TRBJ1-5
v_gene: TRBV20-1
abundance: once
d_gene: -
CDR3nt: TGCAGTGCAAAGCCGCCTAGCGTATTAAATAGCAATCAGCCCCAGCATTTT
CDR3aa: CSAKPPSVLNSNQPQHF

j_gene: TRBJ2-1
v_gene: TRBV11-2
abundance: many
d_gene: -
CDR3nt: TGTGCCAGCAGCCCTACAACTGGGACATCAGCGGATGAGCAGTTCTTC
CDR3aa: CASSPTTGTSADEQFF

j_gene: TRBJ2-3
v_gene: TRBV10-3
abundance: -
d_gene: TRBD1
CDR3nt: TGTGCCATCAGTGAGGCAGGGGGTGAAGATACGCAGTATTTT
CDR3aa: CAISEAGGEDTQYF

j_gene: TRBJ2-5
v_gene: TRBV15
abundance: -
d_gene: -
CDR3nt: TGTGCCACCAGCAGAGGGGGGTCAGGCGGTCAAGAGACCCAGTACTTC
CDR3aa: CATSRGGSGGQETQYF

j_gene: TRBJ2-7
v_gene: TRBV20-1
abundance: many
d_gene: -
CDR3nt: TGCAGTGCTAGCTGGGGACGCAGCTCCTACGAGCAGTACTTC
CDR3aa: CSASWGRSSYEQYF

j_gene: TRBJ2-3
v_gene: TRBV12-3/TRBV12-4
abundance: -
d_gene: TRBD1
CDR3nt: TGTGCCAGCAGCCCCTCCCCTGGGACAGGGGACACAGATACGCAGTATTTT
CDR3aa: CASSPSPGTGDTDTQYF

j_gene: TRBJ1-2
v_gene: TRBV6-6
abundance: many
d_gene: TRBD1
CDR3nt: TGTGCCAGCAGTTACTCGGACAGGGCTTCTTTCAACTATGGCTACACCTTC
CDR3aa: CASSYSDRASFNYGYTF

j_gene: TRBJ2-7
v_gene: TRBV3-1
abundance: -
d_gene: TRBD2
CDR3nt: TGTGCCAGCAGCCAAGGATGGGCTAGCGGGGGGCGCGAGCAGTACTTC
CDR3aa: CASSQGWASGGREQYF

j_gene: TRBJ1-2
v_gene: TRBV25-1
abundance: once
d_gene: -
CDR3nt: TGTGCCAGCAGTATACAACAGGTGGTAGCCCTCTATGGCTACACCTTC
CDR3aa: CASSIQQVVALYGYTF

j_gene: TRBJ2-3
v_gene: TRBV11-3
abundance: -
d_gene: TRBD2
CDR3nt: TGTGCCAGCAGCATGGGAGGGGCTAGCACAGATACGCAGTATTTT
CDR3aa: CASSMGGASTDTQYF

j_gene: TRBJ2-1
v_gene: TRBV14
abundance: many
d_gene: -
CDR3nt: TGTGCCAGCAGCCTGACAGTCAATGAGCAGTTCTTC
CDR3aa: CASSLTVNEQFF

j_gene: TRBJ2-5
v_gene: TRBV13
abundance: -
d_gene: TRBD1
CDR3nt: TGCGCCAGCAGCTTGGGAATCGACAGGGTACAAGAGACCCAGTACTTC
CDR3aa: CASSLGIDRVQETQYF

j_gene: TRBJ2-1
v_gene: TRBV6-5
abundance: few
d_gene: -
CDR3nt: TGTGCCAGCAGCGCGGGACTCTCGACCTACAATGAGCAGTTCTTC
CDR3aa: CASSAGLSTYNEQFF

j_gene: TRBJ2-2
v_gene: TRBV28
abundance: -
d_gene: -
CDR3nt: TGTGCCAGCAGTTTGCGGCAGGGTCCCCAGGGCTGTGCGAACACCGGGGAGCTGTTTTTT
CDR3aa: CASSLRQGPQGCANTGELFF